This T cell receptor (beta chain) was recovered during a study of blood T cell repertoires in COVID-19. For the study at large: Specimens from acute and convalescent COVID-19 originated in the United States, Italy and Spain. Nucleic acid was either cDNA or gDNA, and it came from T cells, B-cell-depleted T cells, or PBMCs.

Germline V gene sequence: CDR1 SGHTA, CDR2 FQGNSA. CDR3 length: 14 residues. Trimming removed 5 bases from V and 8 bases from J; junction bases left unmatched: 8. Profiled with immunoSEQ multiplex PCR; TCRdb holds only in-frame clones, not every one. The sample yields some 150,000 clones, more than 75% seen once. This receptor was obtained from a man between 45 and 60 years old who had recovered from COVID-19. The chain recombines TRBV7-2 with TRBJ2-1, with TRBD2 matching over 8 bases. Source material: peripheral blood. CDR3 sequence (DNA): TGTGCCAGCAGCATGGGACTAGTCGGGGATGAGCAGTTCTTC. Translated, it gives CASSMGLVGDEQFF. The full variable domain, in which reference TRBV7-2 and TRBJ2-1 provide the parts outside the CDR3, is GAGVSQSPSNKVTEKGKDVELRCDPISGHTALYWYRQSLGQGLEFLIYFQGNSAPDKSGLPSDRFSAERTGGSVSTLTIQRTQQEDSAVYLCASSMGLVGDEQFFGPGTRLTVL.